Reported below is one T cell receptor (beta chain). The data originate from a study of blood T cell repertoires in COVID-19. Study background: The samples span acute and convalescent COVID-19 from the United States, Italy and Spain. The cDNA or gDNA used as material had been derived from T cells, B-cell-depleted T cells, or PBMCs.

Germline CDR1 is LNHDA and CDR2 is SQIVND (reference sequence). V lost 7 bases and J lost 5; bases outside the gene matches: 7. This CDR3 contains 13 residues. Authors' data handling: Amplified reference gene primers provided the basis for estimating nucleated cell counts. Profiling relied on immunoSEQ multiplex PCR, and the TCRdb table lists in-frame clones only, not all of them. V and J calls and clone size are copied from that table; D and trimming were computed from the DNA. Here the sample spans approximately 160,000 clones, 70% to 85% being singletons. The genes are TRBV19 and TRBJ2-5; 7 positions match TRBD1. The source is a man in his sixties who had recovered from COVID-19. Sequenced: peripheral blood. CDR3: CASTQGVGETQYF. The CDR3, as DNA: TGTGCCAGTACCCAGGGGGTGGGGGAGACCCAGTACTTC.